This T cell receptor beta chain came from a study of shared clonotypes between healthy human individuals. Broader study findings: Larger estimated richness was generally seen in naive subsets than in memory subsets. Relative to clonotypes present in all four donors, those not shared had lower generation probabilities. The low donor count limited represented genetic and exposure-history diversity.

The CDR3 runs to 17 residues. CDR1 and CDR2 (germline): SGHRS, YFSETQ. V was pared by 0 bases and J by 2 bases, with 14 bases between. Deep-level assay runs were performed. The method was immunoSEQ multiplex PCR; TCRdb's version includes in-frame clones alone and lacks a portion of them. The repertoire holds 2 million to 3 million clones, approximately 94% seen once, with 0.36% in the top ten. Comments on this clone: Its specificity is unknown.

The clonotype was recovered from a man aged 18-30 years in good health. Some clones in this sample may be carry-over from other donors' samples. Sequenced material: naive CD4+ T cells from PBMCs. Described subset: CD45RA+ positively selected. The rearrangement links TRBV5-1 to TRBJ2-2; perhaps TRBD1 as D (5 bases). The CDR3 is CASSLVTQGPNTGELFF. CDR3 coding DNA: TGCGCCAGCAGCTTGGTCACCCAGGGCCCCAACACCGGGGAGCTGTTTTTT.